The TCR beta chain under discussion was sequenced for a study of T-cell reconstitution after alpha-beta-depleted transplantation in children. Study findings and constraints: Surviving recipient T cells and thymic progenitors accounted for the high day-60 TCRbeta diversity observed in some patients. The authors attributed T-cell counts and diversity one year after transplant mostly to newly produced T cells. Several hundred expanded graft clones reportedly were the source of alpha-beta T cells about two months after transplant.

In germline, CDR1 is DFQATT, CDR2 SNEGSKA (reference sequence). V lost 0 bases and J 3 bases, leaving 6 bases between the germline ends. The CDR3 sequence is 12 residues long. This clonotype was seen ten or more times. Its matching antigen is unknown. TCRbeta library preparation incorporated unique molecular identifiers. TCRdb reprocessed the PCR reads with MiXCR, giving one entry per CDR3 protein. The repertoire holds fewer than 550,000 distinct CDR3 sequences, with approximately 10% as singletons. V and J are TRBV20-1 and TRBJ2-7; D not resolved. This sequence was found in a female patient aged 2-9 years who had a stem cell transplant for aplastic anemia, so the T cells may come from the graft donor. The material sequenced was PBMCs, mostly from graft donor cells, taken 180 days after TCRalphabeta/CD19-depleted stem cell transplant. The CDR3 DNA reads as TGCAGTGCTAGAGACCGAATCTACGAGCAGTACTTC. Its protein product is CSARDRIYEQYF.